The TCR beta chain described here comes from a study of identical twins. Overall study results and limits: There is a chance that invariant MAIT and iNKT cells partially muddied zero-insertion analyses.

Germline V gene lookup returns CDR1 MGHDK and CDR2 SYGVNS. The CDR3 totals 15 residues. Trimming removed 3 bases at V and 1 base at J, with 12 bases between. TCRdb reanalysed the 5' RACE reads using MiXCR and keeps one entry per CDR3 protein. The table has fewer than 900,000 distinct CDR3 sequences, 15% to 20% seen once. Notes on this clonotype: Its antigen is not known.

These same records also appear under a second study, on T cells expressing NK-cell markers. That report notes: These clonotypes, the leaders elsewhere, also led the CD3+CD56-NKG2C+ fraction in four donors. HCMV specificity was not established for the expanded NKG2C+ T cell clones.

The rearrangement joins TRBV25-1 to TRBJ2-5; D tentatively fits TRBD1 or TRBD2 (5 bases each). The origin of this receptor is a woman younger than 30 in good health. Source material: PBMCs. The CDR3 loop reads CASSDGAEPQETQYF. The DNA for the CDR3 is TGTGCCAGCAGTGACGGGGCGGAACCCCAAGAGACCCAGTACTTC.